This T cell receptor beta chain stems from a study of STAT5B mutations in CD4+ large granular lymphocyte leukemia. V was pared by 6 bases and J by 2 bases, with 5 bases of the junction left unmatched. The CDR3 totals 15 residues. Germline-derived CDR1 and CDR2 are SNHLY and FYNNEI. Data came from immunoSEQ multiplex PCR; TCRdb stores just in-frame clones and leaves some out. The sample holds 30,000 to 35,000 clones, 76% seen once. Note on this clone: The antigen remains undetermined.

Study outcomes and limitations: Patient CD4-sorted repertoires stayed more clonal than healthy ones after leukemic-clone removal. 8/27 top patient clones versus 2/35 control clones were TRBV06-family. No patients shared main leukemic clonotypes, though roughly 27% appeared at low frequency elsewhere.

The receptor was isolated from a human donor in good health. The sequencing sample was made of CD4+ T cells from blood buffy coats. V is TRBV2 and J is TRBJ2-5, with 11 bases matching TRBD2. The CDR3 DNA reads TGTGCCAGCAGAGGGACTAGCGGACCTCAAGAGACCCAGTACTTC. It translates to CASRGTSGPQETQYF.